One sample yielded the 23 T cell receptor beta chains listed below, sequenced in a study of CD8 T cells in Susac syndrome. An input of roughly 0.45 to 1 ug of RNA was subjected to reverse transcription using random hexamers. TCRdb analysed the immunoSEQ multiplex PCR reads with MiXCR anew, one entry per CDR3 protein. This table holds 150,000 to 200,000 distinct CDR3 sequences, just under 95% found once. Sequenced sample: CD8+ T cells from PBMCs. Every receptor here comes from a human donor with Susac syndrome.

This chain connects TRBV25-1 to TRBJ2-5, with D tentatively TRBD2 (5 bases). Germline V gene lookup returns CDR1 MGHDK and CDR2 SYGVNS. V was clipped by 6 bases and J by 5 bases, with 13 bases between them. The length of the CDR3 is 13 residues. The CDR3 protein is CASRAEEDETQYF. CDR3 coding DNA: TGTGCCAGCAGGGCCGAGGAGGATGAGACCCAGTACTTC.

This clonotype was recorded once. The rearrangement links TRBV24-1 to TRBJ1-1, with TRBD1 matching 9 bases. Germline V gives CDR1 KGHDR, CDR2 SFDVKD. The V and J ends lost 4 bases and 7 bases, in that order; junction bases with no gene match: 6. The CDR3 covers 14 residues. The CDR3 is CATSEAGQGNEAFF. The CDR3 DNA follows: TGTGCCACCAGTGAAGCCGGACAGGGGAATGAAGCTTTCTTT.

This chain connects TRBV7-2 to TRBJ2-3; the match to TRBD1 covers 7 bases. This CDR3 spans 16 amino acids. The germline CDR1 and CDR2 sequences are SGHTA and FQGNSA. Losses at the gene ends were 5 bases for V and 2 bases for J; bases not matched to a gene: 10. CDR3 amino acids: CASSQGEFSYTDTQYF. Here the CDR3 DNA reads TGTGCCAGCAGCCAGGGGGAATTCTCTTACACAGATACGCAGTATTTT.

Here the CDR3 DNA reads TGCAGTGCTAGAGGGACAGCTTACAATGAGCAGTTCTTC. Translation: CSARGTAYNEQFF. The V and J genes are TRBV20-1 and TRBJ2-1, with D perhaps matching TRBD1 (6 bases). This CDR3 has 13 residues. V lost 1 base, J lost 4 bases, and 8 bases lay in between. Germline V lookup: CDR1 DFQATT, CDR2 SNEGSKA (reference sequence).

The chain joins TRBV11-2 to TRBJ2-3; D remains ambiguous. This CDR3 spans 13 amino acids. Trimming pared 2 bases from V and 4 bases from J, leaving 7 bases between. Germline CDR1 reads SGHAT; CDR2 reads FQNNGV. The CDR3, as DNA: TGTGCCAGCAGCTTATTGGGGTCAGATACGCAGTATTTT. This encodes CASSLLGSDTQYF.

The V gene is TRBV20-1, the J gene TRBJ2-7; TRBD1 aligns across 10 bases. Germline lookup yields CDR1 DFQATT and CDR2 SNEGSKA (reference sequence). The CDR3 runs 12 residues. The trim removed 3 bases at V and 5 bases at J, leaving 1 base unmatched. The CDR3: CSARDRGNEQYF. The CDR3 coding sequence is TGCAGTGCTAGGGACAGGGGGAACGAGCAGTACTTC.

This chain's CDR3 is CASSSSGRAEDTQYF. The CDR3 nucleotides are TGTGCCAGCAGCTCTAGCGGGAGGGCCGAGGATACGCAGTATTTT. This chain joins TRBV7-3 and TRBJ2-3; 12 bases agree with TRBD2. With V trimmed by 4 bases and J by 6 bases, 5 bases remained unmatched. The CDR3 length is 15 residues. CDR1 is SGHTA and CDR2 is FQGTGA in the germline V gene.

V and J are TRBV9 and TRBJ1-1; D is uncertain. V was trimmed by 3 bases and J by 8 bases, leaving 17 bases between them. This CDR3 is built from 14 residues. Germline assignment: CDR1 SGDLS and CDR2 YYNGEE. The CDR3 region is CASSAQGSWKEAFF. DNA of the CDR3: TGTGCCAGCAGCGCCCAAGGGAGTTGGAAGGAAGCTTTCTTT.

In this sample, this clonotype turned up once. The CDR3 region is CASSPNRLGSYEQYF. The CDR3 bases are TGTGCCAGCAGCCCTAACAGGCTAGGGTCCTACGAGCAGTACTTC. The chain has TRBV7-9 and TRBJ2-7, with D possibly TRBD1 on 5 matching bases. The CDR3 extends over 15 amino acids. Germline V lookup: CDR1 SEHNR, CDR2 FQNEAQ (reference sequence). Deletions cut 5 bases from V and 1 base from J, with 15 bases between.

The V gene is TRBV11-2, the J gene TRBJ1-2; D ambiguous. CDR3 size: 12 residues. V was pared by 2 bases and J by 5 bases, with 6 bases between. Germline loops: CDR1 SGHAT, CDR2 FQNNGV. CDR3 region: CASSLLSYGYTF. Written as DNA, the CDR3 is TGTGCCAGCAGCTTACTTTCTTATGGCTACACCTTC.

The chain uses TRBV5-1 and TRBJ2-1; the match to TRBD2 covers 9 bases. CDR3 size: 16 residues. V dropped 4 bases and J dropped 4; count of bases not matched to a gene: 9. Germline CDR1 SGHRS, CDR2 YFSETQ. The CDR3 nucleotides read TGCGCCAGCAGCGGTACTGCGGGACTAGCTTACAATGAGCAGTTCTTC. Translation gives CASSGTAGLAYNEQFF.

This chain connects TRBV7-8 to TRBJ1-2, with 7 bases lining up with TRBD1. V shed 2 bases, J shed 8 bases, and the junction held 5 bases outside the gene matches. Germline loops: CDR1 SGHVS, CDR2 FQNEAQ. The CDR3 runs 13 residues. CDR3 region: CASSLTGAKGYTF. In nucleotides, the CDR3 is TGTGCCAGCAGCTTAACAGGGGCCAAAGGCTACACCTTC.

This sequence joins TRBV27 and TRBJ1-4; D gene uncertain. This CDR3 region has 15 residues. V lost 5 bases to trimming and J lost 0 bases, with 10 bases between them. Germline CDR1 and CDR2: MNHEY and SMNVEV (reference sequence). This CDR3 reads CASSLIYATNEKLFF. CDR3 DNA: TGTGCCAGCAGTCTTATATATGCAACTAATGAAAAACTGTTTTTT.

This chain uses TRBV20-1 with TRBJ2-7; TRBD2 might be the D (6 bases). Germline V gene lookup returns CDR1 DFQATT and CDR2 SNEGSKA (reference sequence). Trimming shortened V by 5 bases and J by 3 bases, and 14 bases separated the two germline ends. The CDR3 has 13 residues. The CDR3 DNA reads TGCAGTGCTCTACAAGCGGGCGGCTACGAGCAGTACTTC. It is translated as CSALQAGGYEQYF.

The rearrangement links TRBV6-1 to TRBJ1-1; no clear D. The CDR3 spans 15 residues. The V end lost 2 bases, the J end lost 0 bases, and 10 bases lay between the germline ends. Germline V gene sequence: CDR1 MNHNS, CDR2 SASEGT. CDR3 residues: CASSEFKRMNTEAFF. CDR3 DNA sequence: TGTGCCAGCAGTGAATTTAAGAGGATGAACACTGAAGCTTTCTTT.

This clonotype was recorded once. The chain joins TRBV13 to TRBJ1-3, with D unclear. V lost 5 bases to trimming and J lost 1 base, with 12 bases between them. This CDR3 is built from 15 residues. Germline lookup yields CDR1 PRHDT and CDR2 FYEKMQ (reference sequence). The CDR3 sequence is CASSPRVGSGNTIYF. The CDR3 DNA reads as TGTGCCAGCAGCCCCCGAGTAGGATCTGGAAACACCATATATTTT.

This sequence joins TRBV15 and TRBJ2-3; D is unresolved. This CDR3 region has 15 residues. The V gene lost 0 bases and the J gene lost 5 bases, with 12 bases spanning the gap. CDR1 is LNHNV and CDR2 is YYDKDF in the germline V gene (reference sequence). CDR3 sequence: CATSREDVEGDTQYF. As DNA, the CDR3 is TGTGCCACCAGCAGAGAGGACGTGGAAGGAGATACGCAGTATTTT.

The CDR3 sequence is CSASRDEQYF. DNA for the CDR3: TGCAGTGCTAGCAGGGACGAGCAGTACTTC. This chain links TRBV20-1 with TRBJ2-7; a possible D gene is TRBD1 (5 bases). V was cut by 3 bases and J by 5 bases, with 5 bases left in between. The CDR3 loop spans 10 amino acids. Germline loops: CDR1 DFQATT, CDR2 SNEGSKA (reference sequence).

The genes are TRBV4-1 and TRBJ1-5; unclear D gene. There are 13 residues in the CDR3. Between the trimmed V and J ends, which lost 4 bases and 7 bases, there was a span of 11 bases. Germline V gene lookup returns CDR1 MGHRA and CDR2 YSYEKL. The CDR3 protein is CASSPRVRQPQHF. The CDR3 region has the DNA TGCGCCAGCAGCCCGAGGGTTCGGCAGCCCCAGCATTTT.

This chain uses TRBV7-9 with TRBJ2-7, with D possibly TRBD2 on 5 matching bases. This CDR3 has 11 amino acids. From germline, CDR1 is SEHNR and CDR2 FQNEAQ (reference sequence). Trimming cost V 8 bases and J 6 bases, with 11 bases left between them. CDR3 sequence reads: CASAQRTEQYF. The DNA for the CDR3 is TGTGCCAGCGCACAGCGGACCGAGCAGTACTTC.

The chain carries TRBV2 and TRBJ2-7, with D hard to call. V lost 1 base and J lost 3, with 7 bases in between. CDR1 is SNHLY and CDR2 is FYNNEI in the germline V gene. The CDR3 runs 13 residues. The CDR3 region has the DNA TGTGCCAGCAGTGAAGGTGTTATCTACGAGCAGTACTTC. Its translation: CASSEGVIYEQYF. The full variable domain, with the rest looked up from reference TRBV2 and TRBJ2-7, is EPEVTQTPSHQVTQMGQEVILRCVPISNHLYFYWYRQILGQKVEFLVSFYNNEISEKSEIFDDQFSVERPDGSNFTLKIRSTKLEDSAMYFCASSEGVIYEQYFGPGTRLTVT.

This chain links TRBV5-1 with TRBJ2-7; 9 bases align to TRBD2. CDR1 SGHRS and CDR2 YFSETQ come from the germline V gene. The V gene end was trimmed by 7 bases and the J gene end by 3 bases; junction bases not matched to a gene: 5. The CDR3 loop spans 13 amino acids. The CDR3 coding sequence is TGCGCCAGCGCGGGAGGGGTAGACTACGAGCAGTACTTC. It encodes CASAGGVDYEQYF.

The rearrangement joins TRBV9 to TRBJ2-5; D is possibly TRBD2 (6 bases). Trimming shortened V by 4 bases and J by 1 base, and 14 bases separated the two germline ends. Germline loops: CDR1 SGDLS, CDR2 YYNGEE. CDR3 size: 15 residues. The CDR3 region is CASSPGSGFQETQYF. The CDR3 DNA follows: TGTGCCAGCAGCCCGGGGAGCGGGTTCCAAGAGACCCAGTACTTC.